This is a list of T cell receptor beta chains from one sample in a study of CD8 T cells in ankylosing spondylitis. One entry per CDR3 protein, called by TCRdb with MiXCR from the 5' RACE reads. The sample lists about 140,000 distinct CDR3 sequences; 8% to 9% were seen once. Sequences were obtained from synovial fluid, either unsorted or a sorted T cell fraction (not recorded which). Source of these receptors: a male donor with ankylosing spondylitis. CDR3s include the opening cysteine and the closing phenylalanine or tryptophan. A D gene is named only where the DNA matches it firmly. For some rows the clone size is stated as once, few or many, or as a class when expanded; others skip it.

d_call: NA
v_call: TRBV5-1
j_call: TRBJ2-2
clone_size: many
cdr3_nt: TGCGCCAGCAGCTCCTCCAGGAACACCGGGGAGCTGTTTTTT
cdr3_aa: CASSSSRNTGELFF

d_call: TRBD1
v_call: TRBV24-1
j_call: TRBJ2-7
clone_size: many
cdr3_nt: TGTGCCACCAGTGCAGGGGGCTACGAGCAGTACTTC
cdr3_aa: CATSAGGYEQYF

d_call: NA
v_call: TRBV6-2/TRBV6-3
j_call: TRBJ1-2
clone_size: many
cdr3_nt: TGTGCCAGCAGTTCGAGCCCACAGAGCCAACTCCTCTATGGCTACACCTTC
cdr3_aa: CASSSSPQSQLLYGYTF

d_call: NA
v_call: TRBV7-8
j_call: TRBJ2-1
clone_size: NA
cdr3_nt: TGTGCCAGCAGATATACTCGGACGGGGGTCAATGAGCAGTTCTTC
cdr3_aa: CASRYTRTGVNEQFF

d_call: NA
v_call: TRBV27
j_call: TRBJ2-7
clone_size: few
cdr3_nt: TGTGCCAGCAGTCAATCAATGGACATTTACGAGCAGTACTTC
cdr3_aa: CASSQSMDIYEQYF

d_call: NA
v_call: TRBV14
j_call: TRBJ2-7
clone_size: many
cdr3_nt: TGTGCCAGCAGCCAGCGTCTCGAGCAGTACTTC
cdr3_aa: CASSQRLEQYF

d_call: NA
v_call: TRBV18
j_call: TRBJ2-5
clone_size: few
cdr3_nt: TGTGCCAGCTCACCACCCTCCACTACTAGCCTCCCGGAGACCCAGTACTTC
cdr3_aa: CASSPPSTTSLPETQYF

d_call: NA
v_call: TRBV5-6
j_call: TRBJ1-5
clone_size: many
cdr3_nt: TGTGCCAGCAGTTCTTTTTCGTGGGGGCCCCAGCATTTT
cdr3_aa: CASSSFSWGPQHF

d_call: TRBD1
v_call: TRBV28
j_call: TRBJ2-5
clone_size: few
cdr3_nt: TGTGCCAGCAGTAGACAGGGGGCTTTGTACCAAGAGACCCAGTACTTC
cdr3_aa: CASSRQGALYQETQYF

d_call: NA
v_call: TRBV20-1
j_call: TRBJ1-2
clone_size: many
cdr3_nt: TGCAGTGCTAGATCCCGAACGGGAGATAACTATGGCTACACCTTC
cdr3_aa: CSARSRTGDNYGYTF